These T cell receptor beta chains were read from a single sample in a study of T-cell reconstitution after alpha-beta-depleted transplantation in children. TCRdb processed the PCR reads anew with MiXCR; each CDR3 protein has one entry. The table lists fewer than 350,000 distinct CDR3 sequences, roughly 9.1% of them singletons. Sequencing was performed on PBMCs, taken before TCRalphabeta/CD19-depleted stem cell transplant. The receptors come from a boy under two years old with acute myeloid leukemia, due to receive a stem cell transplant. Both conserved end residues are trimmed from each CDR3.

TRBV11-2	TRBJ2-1	ASSFSAAGPAGNEQF
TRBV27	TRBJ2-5	ASRRASQETQY
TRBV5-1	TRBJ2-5	ASSLDYEETQY
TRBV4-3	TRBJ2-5	ASSQARQFQETQY
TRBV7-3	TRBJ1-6	ASSDGGNSPLH
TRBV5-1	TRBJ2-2	ASSLVRAIQEANTGELF
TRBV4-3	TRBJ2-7	ASSQGTGGANYEQY
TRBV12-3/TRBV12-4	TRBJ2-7	ASSPTEIYYEQY
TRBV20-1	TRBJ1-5	SAARPPGRSNQPQH
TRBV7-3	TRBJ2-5	ASSLTRTYQETQY
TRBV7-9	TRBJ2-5	ASSLVGTSGQETQY
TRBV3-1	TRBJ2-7	ASSQGLAGGRTYEQY
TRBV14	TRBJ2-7	ASSDPGQGYEQY
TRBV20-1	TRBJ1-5	SGNSSGNQPQH